Below are 5 T cell receptor beta chains sequenced from a single sample in a study of blood T cells in healthy people across ages. Combining a sample-barcoded 5' primer with a J-beta primer mix, a second PCR ran for roughly 7 to 12 cycles. TCRdb re-called the 5' RACE reads with MiXCR, one entry per CDR3 protein. The sample has 500,000 to 700,000 distinct CDR3 sequences; about 28% are singletons. Source material: blood. These receptors originate from a woman of 80 years or more in good health.

This chain uses TRBV7-2 with TRBJ1-6; possibly TRBD1 for D (5 bases). V dropped 1 base and J dropped 7 bases, with 11 bases sitting between them. Germline CDR1 SGHTA, CDR2 FQGNSA. The CDR3 runs to 15 residues. The CDR3 coding sequence is TGTGCCAGCAGCTTAGGGGGACGGGGCAATTCACCCCTCCACTTT. This encodes CASSLGGRGNSPLHF.

This clonotype occurred a few times. This chain links TRBV14 with TRBJ1-2, with 9 nucleotides matching TRBD1. Per germline, CDR1 SGHDN and CDR2 FVKESK. The V and J ends lost 2 bases and 4 bases, in that order; junction bases with no gene match: 5. The CDR3 contains 15 residues. CDR3 loop: CASSQTGGSGYGYTF. The CDR3 bases are TGTGCCAGCAGCCAAACAGGGGGCTCCGGCTATGGCTACACCTTC. The full variable domain, its missing parts supplied by reference TRBV14 and TRBJ1-2, is EAGVTQFPSHSVIEKGQTVTLRCDPISGHDNLYWYRRVMGKEIKFLLHFVKESKQDESGMPNNRFLAERTGGTYSTLKVQPAELEDSGVYFCASSQTGGSGYGYTFGSGTRLTVV.

The sample holds many counts of this clonotype. The V gene is TRBV3-1, the J gene TRBJ2-7; D may match TRBD1 or TRBD2 (5 bases each). Germline assignment: CDR1 LGHDT and CDR2 YNNKEL (reference sequence). The CDR3 length is 14 residues. Trimming cost V 0 bases and J 2 bases, with 8 bases left between them. This chain's CDR3 is CASSQEGPPYEQYF. CDR3 nucleotide sequence: TGTGCCAGCAGCCAAGAGGGACCCCCCTACGAGCAGTACTTC.

The chain recombines TRBV7-3 with TRBJ1-4; the D is unclear. V dropped 8 bases and J dropped 8 bases, with 18 bases sitting between them. Germline loops: CDR1 SGHTA, CDR2 FQGTGA. The CDR3 is 14 residues long. CDR3 amino acids: CASEKGRLGEKLFF. The CDR3 coding sequence is TGTGCCAGCGAAAAGGGCCGCCTCGGCGAAAAACTGTTTTTT.

The rearrangement uses TRBV6-6 and TRBJ2-7; D might be TRBD2 (6 bases). The CDR3 contains 16 residues. V was shortened by 6 bases and J by 7 bases, with 25 bases between the two germline ends. Germline V gene sequence: CDR1 MNHNY, CDR2 SVGAGI (reference sequence). CDR3 bases: TGTGCCAGCAGAACGACCTCCGGGACTTACGAGGAGGAGCAGTACTTC. This gives the protein CASRTTSGTYEEEQYF.